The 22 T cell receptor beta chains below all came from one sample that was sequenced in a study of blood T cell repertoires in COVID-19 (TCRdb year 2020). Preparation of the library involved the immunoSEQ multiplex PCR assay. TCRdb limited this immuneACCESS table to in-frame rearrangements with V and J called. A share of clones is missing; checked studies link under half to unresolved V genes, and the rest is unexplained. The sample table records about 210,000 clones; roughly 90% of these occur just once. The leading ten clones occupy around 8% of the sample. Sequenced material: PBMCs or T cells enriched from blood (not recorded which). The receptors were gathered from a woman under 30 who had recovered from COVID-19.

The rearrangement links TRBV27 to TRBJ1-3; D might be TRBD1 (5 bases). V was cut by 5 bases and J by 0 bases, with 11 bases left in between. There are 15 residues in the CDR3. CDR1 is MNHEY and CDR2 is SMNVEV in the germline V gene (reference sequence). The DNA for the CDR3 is TGTGCCAGCAGTCGTCGGGGGGGCTCTGGAAACACCATATATTTT. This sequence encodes CASSRRGGSGNTIYF.

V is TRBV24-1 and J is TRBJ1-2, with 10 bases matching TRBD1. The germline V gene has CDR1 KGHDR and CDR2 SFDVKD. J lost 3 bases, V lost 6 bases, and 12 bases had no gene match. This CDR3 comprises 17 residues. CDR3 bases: TGTGCCACCAGTAGTTCCGGGACAGGGGAAAGCGACTATGGCTACACCTTC. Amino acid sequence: CATSSSGTGESDYGYTF.

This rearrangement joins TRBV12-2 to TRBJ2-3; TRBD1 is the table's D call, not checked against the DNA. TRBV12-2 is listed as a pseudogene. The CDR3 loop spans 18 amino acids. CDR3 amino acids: CASRLATPSEGGFDTQYF. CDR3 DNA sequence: TGTGCAAGTCGCTTAGCGACCCCCAGCGAAGGGGGTTTTGATACGCAGTATTTT.

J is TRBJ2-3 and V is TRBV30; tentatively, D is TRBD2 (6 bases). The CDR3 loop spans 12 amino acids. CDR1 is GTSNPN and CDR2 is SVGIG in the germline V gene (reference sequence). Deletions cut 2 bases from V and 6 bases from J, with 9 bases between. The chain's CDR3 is CAWSLGRDTQYF. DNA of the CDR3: TGTGCCTGGAGTTTGGGGAGGGATACGCAGTATTTT.

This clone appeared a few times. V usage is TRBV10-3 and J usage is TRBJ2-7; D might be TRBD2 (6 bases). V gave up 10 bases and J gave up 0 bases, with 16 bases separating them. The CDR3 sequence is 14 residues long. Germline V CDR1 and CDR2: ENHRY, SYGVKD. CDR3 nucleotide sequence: TGTGCCACCGCCGCGGGGTGGAGCTCCTACGAGCAGTACTTC. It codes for CATAAGWSSYEQYF.

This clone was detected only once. CDR3 nucleotide sequence: TGTGCCAGCAACTTAATTCAACTAAGCAATCAGCCCCAGCATTTT. Its protein product is CASNLIQLSNQPQHF. This chain uses TRBV28 with TRBJ1-5; no reliable D call. The CDR3 spans 15 residues. Trimming pared 7 bases from V and 1 base from J, leaving 14 bases between. Germline V lookup: CDR1 MDHEN, CDR2 SYDVKM. The variable domain in full, with the rest retrieved from reference TRBV28 and TRBJ1-5, is DVKVTQSSRYLVKRTGEKVFLECVQDMDHENMFWYRQDPGLGLRLIYFSYDVKMKEKGDIPEGYSVSREKKERFSLILESASTNQTSMYLCASNLIQLSNQPQHFGDGTRLSIL.

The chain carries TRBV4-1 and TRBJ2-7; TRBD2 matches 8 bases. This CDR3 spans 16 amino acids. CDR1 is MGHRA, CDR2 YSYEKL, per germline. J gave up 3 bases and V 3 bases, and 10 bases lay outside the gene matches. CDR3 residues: CASSQPWERGSYEQYF. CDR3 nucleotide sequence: TGCGCCAGCAGCCAGCCCTGGGAGCGGGGGAGCTACGAGCAGTACTTC.

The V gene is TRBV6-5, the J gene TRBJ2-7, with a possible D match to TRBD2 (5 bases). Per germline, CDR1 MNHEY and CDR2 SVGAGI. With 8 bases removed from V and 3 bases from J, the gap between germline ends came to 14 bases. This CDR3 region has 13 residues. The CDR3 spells CASGLEVDYEQYF. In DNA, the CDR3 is TGTGCCAGCGGGCTGGAGGTGGACTACGAGCAGTACTTC.

In DNA, the CDR3 is TGTGCCAGCAGTTACTCGATAGGAGTGCCCGAGCAGTACTTC. Its protein product is CASSYSIGVPEQYF. The rearrangement uses TRBV6-5 and TRBJ2-7; D gene unclear. There are 14 residues in the CDR3. Germline V CDR1 and CDR2: MNHEY, SVGAGI. V lost 0 bases and J lost 6, with 12 bases in between.

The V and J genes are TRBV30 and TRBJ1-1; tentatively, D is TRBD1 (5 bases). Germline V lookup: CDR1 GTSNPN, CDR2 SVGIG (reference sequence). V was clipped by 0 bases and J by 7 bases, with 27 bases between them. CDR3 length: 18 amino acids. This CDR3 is CAWSVQWGGPTRAVEAFF. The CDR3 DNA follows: TGTGCCTGGAGTGTACAGTGGGGGGGACCGACCCGAGCAGTTGAAGCTTTCTTT.

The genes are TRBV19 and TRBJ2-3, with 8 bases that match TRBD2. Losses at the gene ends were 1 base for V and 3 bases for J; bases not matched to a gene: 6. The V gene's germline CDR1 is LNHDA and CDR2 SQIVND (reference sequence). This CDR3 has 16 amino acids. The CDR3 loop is CASSIARGGRTDTQYF. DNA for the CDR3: TGTGCCAGTAGTATAGCCCGGGGGGGCAGGACAGATACGCAGTATTTT.

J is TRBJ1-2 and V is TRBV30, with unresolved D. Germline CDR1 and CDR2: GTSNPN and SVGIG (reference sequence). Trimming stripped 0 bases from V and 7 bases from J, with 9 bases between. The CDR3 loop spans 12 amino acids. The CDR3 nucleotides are TGTGCCTGGAGTGTACTAGGTGCTGGCTACACCTTC. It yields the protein CAWSVLGAGYTF.

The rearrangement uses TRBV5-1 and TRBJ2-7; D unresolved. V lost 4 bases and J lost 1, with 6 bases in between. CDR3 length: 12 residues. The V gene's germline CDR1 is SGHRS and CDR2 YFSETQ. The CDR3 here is CASSPGSYEQYF. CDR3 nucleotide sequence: TGCGCCAGCAGCCCCGGGTCCTACGAGCAGTACTTC.

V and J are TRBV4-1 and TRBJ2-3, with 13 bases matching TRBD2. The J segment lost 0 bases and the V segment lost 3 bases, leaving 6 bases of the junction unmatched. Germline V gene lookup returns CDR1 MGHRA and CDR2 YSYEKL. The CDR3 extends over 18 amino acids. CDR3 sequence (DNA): TGCGCCAGCAGCCAGGGACTAGCGGGGAGGATTAGCACAGATACGCAGTATTTT. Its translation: CASSQGLAGRISTDTQYF.

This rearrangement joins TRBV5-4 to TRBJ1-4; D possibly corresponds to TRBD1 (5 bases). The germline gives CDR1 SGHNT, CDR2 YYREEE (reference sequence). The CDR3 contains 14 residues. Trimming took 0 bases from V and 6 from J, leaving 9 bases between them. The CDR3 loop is CASSLESGYEKLFF. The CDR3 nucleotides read TGTGCCAGCAGCTTGGAGTCAGGGTATGAAAAACTGTTTTTT.

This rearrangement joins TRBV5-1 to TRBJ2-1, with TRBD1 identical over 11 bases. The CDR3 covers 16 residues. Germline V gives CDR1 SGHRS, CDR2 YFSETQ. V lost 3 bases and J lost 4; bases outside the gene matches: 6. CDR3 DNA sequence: TGCGCCAGCAGCTCTTACCGGGACAGGGGGTACAATGAGCAGTTCTTC. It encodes CASSSYRDRGYNEQFF.

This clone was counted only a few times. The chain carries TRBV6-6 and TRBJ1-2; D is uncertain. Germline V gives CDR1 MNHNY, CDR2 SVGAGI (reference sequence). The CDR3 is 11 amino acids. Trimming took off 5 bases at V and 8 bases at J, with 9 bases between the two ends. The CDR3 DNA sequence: TGTGCCAGCAGTCAGTCCGGGGGCTACACCTTC. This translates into CASSQSGGYTF.

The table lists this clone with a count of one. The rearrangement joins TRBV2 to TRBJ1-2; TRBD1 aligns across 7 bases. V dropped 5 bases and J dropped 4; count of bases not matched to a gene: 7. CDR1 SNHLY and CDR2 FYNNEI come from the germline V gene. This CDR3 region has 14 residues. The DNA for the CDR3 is TGTGCCAGCAGTTCACAGGGGCTGACCTATGGCTACACCTTC. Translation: CASSSQGLTYGYTF.

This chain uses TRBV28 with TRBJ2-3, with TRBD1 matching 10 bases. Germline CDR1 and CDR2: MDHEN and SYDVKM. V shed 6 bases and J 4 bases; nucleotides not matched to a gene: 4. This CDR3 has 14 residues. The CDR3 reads CASSWTGGADTQYF. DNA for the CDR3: TGTGCCAGCAGCTGGACAGGGGGTGCAGATACGCAGTATTTT. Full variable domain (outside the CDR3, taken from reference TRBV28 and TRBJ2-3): DVKVTQSSRYLVKRTGEKVFLECVQDMDHENMFWYRQDPGLGLRLIYFSYDVKMKEKGDIPEGYSVSREKKERFSLILESASTNQTSMYLCASSWTGGADTQYFGPGTRLTVL.

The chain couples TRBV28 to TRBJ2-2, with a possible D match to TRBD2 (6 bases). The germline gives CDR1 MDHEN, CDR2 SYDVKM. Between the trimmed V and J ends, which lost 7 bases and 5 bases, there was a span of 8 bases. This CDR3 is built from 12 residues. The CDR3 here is CASKEGTGELFF. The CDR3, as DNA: TGTGCCAGCAAGGAGGGAACCGGGGAGCTGTTTTTT. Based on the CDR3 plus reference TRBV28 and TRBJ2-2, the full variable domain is DVKVTQSSRYLVKRTGEKVFLECVQDMDHENMFWYRQDPGLGLRLIYFSYDVKMKEKGDIPEGYSVSREKKERFSLILESASTNQTSMYLCASKEGTGELFFGEGSRLTVL.

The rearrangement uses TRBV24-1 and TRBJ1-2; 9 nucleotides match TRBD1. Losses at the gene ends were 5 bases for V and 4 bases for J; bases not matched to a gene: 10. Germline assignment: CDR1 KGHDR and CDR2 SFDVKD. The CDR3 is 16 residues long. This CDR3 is CATSAPGQGSSYGYTF. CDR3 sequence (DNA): TGTGCCACCAGTGCCCCCGGACAGGGGAGTTCCTATGGCTACACCTTC.

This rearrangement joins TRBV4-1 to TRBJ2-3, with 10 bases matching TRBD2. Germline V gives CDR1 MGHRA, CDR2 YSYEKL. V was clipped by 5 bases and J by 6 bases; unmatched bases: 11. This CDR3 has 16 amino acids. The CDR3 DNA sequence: TGCGCCAGCAGCGGCCAGCGGGGGGGGAGGGTGGATACGCAGTATTTT. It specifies CASSGQRGGRVDTQYF.